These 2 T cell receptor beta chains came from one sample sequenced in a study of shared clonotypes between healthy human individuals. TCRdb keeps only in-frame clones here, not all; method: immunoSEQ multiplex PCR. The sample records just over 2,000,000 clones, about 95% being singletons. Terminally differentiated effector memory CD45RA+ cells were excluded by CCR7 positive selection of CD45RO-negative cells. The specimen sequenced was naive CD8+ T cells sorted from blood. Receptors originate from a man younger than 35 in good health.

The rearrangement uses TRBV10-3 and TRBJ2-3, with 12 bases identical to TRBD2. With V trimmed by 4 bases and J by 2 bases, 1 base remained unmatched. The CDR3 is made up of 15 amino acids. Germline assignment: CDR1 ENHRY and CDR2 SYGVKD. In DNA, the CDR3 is TGTGCCATCAGTGCTAGCGGGGGGGACACAGATACGCAGTATTTT. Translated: CAISASGGDTDTQYF.

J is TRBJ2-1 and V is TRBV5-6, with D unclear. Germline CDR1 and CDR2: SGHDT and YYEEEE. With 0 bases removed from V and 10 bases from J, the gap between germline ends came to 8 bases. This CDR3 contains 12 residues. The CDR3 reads CASSLGVDEQFF. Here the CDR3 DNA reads TGTGCCAGCAGCTTGGGGGTAGACGAGCAGTTCTTC.